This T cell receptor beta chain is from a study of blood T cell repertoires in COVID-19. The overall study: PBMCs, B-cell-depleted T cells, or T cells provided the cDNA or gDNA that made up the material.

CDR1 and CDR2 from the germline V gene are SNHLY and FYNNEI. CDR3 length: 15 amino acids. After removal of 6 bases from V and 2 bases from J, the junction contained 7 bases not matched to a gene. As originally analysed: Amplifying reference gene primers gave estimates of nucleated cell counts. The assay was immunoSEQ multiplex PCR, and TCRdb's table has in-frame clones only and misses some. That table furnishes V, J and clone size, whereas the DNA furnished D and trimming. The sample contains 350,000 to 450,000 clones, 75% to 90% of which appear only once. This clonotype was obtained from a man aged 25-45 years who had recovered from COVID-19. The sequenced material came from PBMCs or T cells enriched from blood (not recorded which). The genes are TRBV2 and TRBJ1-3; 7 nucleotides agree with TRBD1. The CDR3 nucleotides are TGTGCCAGCAGCCCTATCGGGACAGCTGGAAACACCATATATTTT. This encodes CASSPIGTAGNTIYF.